The 5 T cell receptor beta chains listed next were all sequenced from one sample in a study of a mutant IDH1 vaccine in newly diagnosed glioma. Clones were sequenced by immunoSEQ multiplex PCR, and TCRdb holds only the in-frame ones, with some missing. The table shows 30,000 to 45,000 clones, with roughly four fifths occurring only once. Antigens of these TCRs are unknown. Stated time point: week 47, end of study. It was 300 ug of mutant IDH1 20-mer peptide that made up each vaccine dose, given with topical imiquimod. The specimen was PBMCs, collected from a glioma patient whose treatment included an IDH1 peptide vaccine. The receptors were gathered from a man aged 40-50 years with glioma.

The gene calls are TRBV11-2 and TRBJ2-1, with D uncertain. This CDR3 comprises 15 residues. V was pared by 3 bases and J by 7 bases, with 16 bases between. CDR1 SGHAT and CDR2 FQNNGV come from the germline V gene. The CDR3 loop is CASSFRRLSTNEQFF. The CDR3 DNA reads as TGTGCCAGCAGCTTCCGACGGTTGTCTACTAATGAGCAGTTCTTC. Full variable domain (missing parts from reference TRBV11-2 and TRBJ2-1): EAGVAQSPRYKIIEKRQSVAFWCNPISGHATLYWYQQILGQGPKLLIQFQNNGVVDDSQLPKDRFSAERLKGVDSTLKIQPAKLEDSAVYLCASSFRRLSTNEQFFGPGTRLTVL.

This chain's CDR3 is CASSRDRYEQYF. The CDR3 coding sequence is TGTGCCAGCAGCAGGGACAGATACGAGCAGTACTTC. The V gene is TRBV5-4, the J gene TRBJ2-7; TRBD1 aligns across 7 bases. CDR1 is SGHNT and CDR2 is YYREEE in the germline V gene (reference sequence). Germline trimming cut 4 bases from V and 4 bases from J; bases unmatched to any gene: 2. This CDR3 region has 12 residues.

The chain employs TRBV5-4 and TRBJ2-3; D gene ambiguous. With 5 bases removed from V and 0 bases from J, the gap between germline ends came to 7 bases. Germline CDR1 and CDR2: SGHNT and YYREEE (reference sequence). The CDR3 is 13 residues long. CDR3 in DNA: TGTGCCAGCAGGCCCTGGAGCACAGATACGCAGTATTTT. Translating gives CASRPWSTDTQYF.

The chain employs TRBV13 and TRBJ2-7; D gene uncertain. This CDR3 contains 12 residues. The V end was cut by 5 bases, the J end by 0 bases, with 5 bases between. From germline, CDR1 is PRHDT and CDR2 FYEKMQ (reference sequence). The CDR3 DNA reads as TGTGCCAGCAGCCCGGACTCCTACGAGCAGTACTTC. Translated, it gives CASSPDSYEQYF.

The chain recombines TRBV2 with TRBJ2-2, with 7 bases that match TRBD2. V lost 5 bases and J lost 2; bases outside the gene matches: 5. Germline values: CDR1 SNHLY, CDR2 FYNNEI. This CDR3 is built from 15 residues. The CDR3 reads CASSPWGLNTGELFF. CDR3 DNA: TGTGCCAGCAGTCCATGGGGACTAAACACCGGGGAGCTGTTTTTT.